This TCR beta chain is from a study of Graves' ophthalmopathy and Graves' hyperthyroidism. Study overall: Peripheral blood collection took place at initial diagnosis, before any treatment.

This clonotype showed up many times. What supplied the PBMCs was roughly 9.7 ml of fresh peripheral blood. Amplified TCR beta CDR3 regions were obtained using RNA transcripts as template. HTBI-primed first-round RT-PCR preceded second-round multiplex PCR. One entry per CDR3 protein results from TCRdb running MiXCR on the multiplex PCR reads. The profile shows about 740,000 distinct CDR3 sequences, 40% of them singletons. This CDR3 has 13 residues. V lost 1 base to trimming and J lost 0 bases, with 4 bases between them. Germline CDR1 and CDR2: SGHTA and FQGNSA. The rearrangement links TRBV7-2 to TRBJ2-7, with no clear D. The sequenced sample was peripheral blood. The origin of this receptor is an adult man with Graves' ophthalmopathy. CDR3: CASSLVSSYEQYF. CDR3 sequence (DNA): TGTGCCAGCAGCTTAGTCAGCTCCTACGAGCAGTACTTC. The full variable domain, its missing parts supplied by reference TRBV7-2 and TRBJ2-7, is GAGVSQSPSNKVTEKGKDVELRCDPISGHTALYWYRQSLGQGLEFLIYFQGNSAPDKSGLPSDRFSAERTGGSVSTLTIQRTQQEDSAVYLCASSLVSSYEQYFGPGTRLTVT.